The 13 T cell receptor beta chains listed next were all sequenced from one sample in a study of blood T cells in healthy people across ages. The second PCR ran about 6 to 12 cycles with a sample-barcoded 5' primer and J-beta primers. TCRdb called the 5' RACE reads again in MiXCR, with one record for every CDR3 protein. The sample has more than 650,000 distinct CDR3 sequences, around a fifth seen once; the top ten hold about 20%. The sample taken for sequencing was blood. The receptor source for this set is a man between 65 and 79 years old in good health.

V usage is TRBV7-2 and J usage is TRBJ2-1, with TRBD2 matching over 11 bases. V dropped 0 bases and J dropped 6; count of bases not matched to a gene: 4. CDR1 is SGHTA and CDR2 is FQGNSA in the germline V gene. This CDR3 is built from 16 residues. The CDR3 sequence is CASSLAGLAVANEQFF. The CDR3 coding sequence is TGTGCCAGCAGCTTAGCGGGACTAGCGGTTGCCAATGAGCAGTTCTTC.

V gene TRBV3-1 combines with J gene TRBJ2-3; D is uncertain. The V end was cut by 0 bases, the J end by 3 bases, with 4 bases between. This CDR3 region has 13 residues. CDR1 and CDR2 (germline): LGHDT, YNNKEL (reference sequence). The DNA of the CDR3 is TGTGCCAGCAGCCAAGACTCTACAGATACGCAGTATTTT. Translation: CASSQDSTDTQYF.

This clonotype was detected only a few times. This rearrangement joins TRBV20-1 to TRBJ2-5; D might be TRBD1 (5 bases). Germline CDR1 and CDR2: DFQATT and SNEGSKA (reference sequence). There are 14 residues in the CDR3. Trimming took off 6 bases at V and 1 base at J, with 15 bases between the two ends. CDR3 in DNA: TGCAGTGCCCCAATCCCAACAGGCCAAGAGACCCAGTACTTC. Translation: CSAPIPTGQETQYF.

The J gene is TRBJ1-6, the V gene TRBV7-9; TRBD1 might be the D (5 bases). Germline lookup yields CDR1 SEHNR and CDR2 FQNEAQ (reference sequence). This CDR3 has 15 residues. V was shortened by 6 bases and J by 3 bases, with 12 bases between the two germline ends. The CDR3 loop is CASSPRGGYNSPLHF. In nucleotides, the CDR3 is TGTGCCAGCAGTCCGAGGGGTGGCTATAATTCACCCCTCCACTTT.

This clonotype was counted between two and nine times. The chain is built from TRBV20-1 and TRBJ1-1; D uncertain. The CDR3 totals 10 residues. Germline V lookup: CDR1 DFQATT, CDR2 SNEGSKA (reference sequence). The V end lost 7 bases, the J end lost 5 bases, and 8 bases lay between the germline ends. This chain's CDR3 is CSVTRTEAFF. The DNA of the CDR3 is TGCAGTGTTACACGGACTGAAGCTTTCTTT.

A few counts support this clonotype. This chain links TRBV6-1 with TRBJ2-2; 7 bases match TRBD2. The V gene end was trimmed by 2 bases and the J gene end by 5 bases; junction bases not matched to a gene: 2. The CDR3 extends over 14 amino acids. The germline V gene has CDR1 MNHNS and CDR2 SASEGT. The CDR3 loop is CASSELADTGELFF. The CDR3 DNA follows: TGTGCCAGCAGTGAACTAGCGGATACCGGGGAGCTGTTTTTT.

This rearrangement joins TRBV12-3 or TRBV12-4 to TRBJ2-4; D might be TRBD2 (6 bases). This CDR3 has 14 amino acids. V lost 3 bases to trimming and J lost 3 bases, with 9 bases between them. The chain's CDR3 is CASSLGEVKNIQYF. In nucleotides, the CDR3 is TGTGCCAGCAGTTTGGGGGAGGTCAAAAACATTCAGTACTTC.

This chain connects TRBV6-2 or TRBV6-3 to TRBJ2-3; 12 bases are shared with TRBD2. V was pared by 6 bases and J by 4 bases, with 5 bases of the junction left unmatched. Germline V gene lookup returns CDR1 MNHEY and CDR2 SVGEGT. The CDR3 runs to 15 residues. The CDR3 DNA reads TGTGCCAGCAGACTACTAGCGGGAGGTTCAGATACGCAGTATTTT. Translation gives CASRLLAGGSDTQYF.

This chain connects TRBV28 to TRBJ2-7; D not certain. Germline CDR1 MDHEN, CDR2 SYDVKM. The V end lost 2 bases, the J end lost 3 bases, and 5 bases lay between the germline ends. The CDR3 is 12 amino acids. CDR3 nucleotides: TGTGCCAGCAGTTTACAGAACTACGAGCAGTACTTC. Amino acids: CASSLQNYEQYF.

This clonotype showed up just once. This chain connects TRBV6-6 to TRBJ2-6; no definite D call. Trimming stripped 7 bases from V and 4 bases from J, with 8 bases between. The CDR3 extends over 13 amino acids. Germline V gives CDR1 MNHNY, CDR2 SVGAGI (reference sequence). Here the CDR3 DNA reads TGTGCCAGCAAGGGTAACGGGGCCAACGTCCTGACTTTC. Translation: CASKGNGANVLTF.

The J gene is TRBJ2-7, the V gene TRBV27; D call uncertain. V was shortened by 5 bases and J by 7 bases, with 12 bases between the two germline ends. CDR3 size: 12 residues. Germline loops: CDR1 MNHEY, CDR2 SMNVEV (reference sequence). The DNA of the CDR3 is TGTGCCAGCAGTGATGTTCTGGGTGAGCAGTACTTC. Translating gives CASSDVLGEQYF.

This clonotype was seen a few times. The chain recombines TRBV5-1 with TRBJ2-5; D unresolved. CDR1 is SGHRS and CDR2 is YFSETQ in the germline V gene. The CDR3 runs to 14 residues. V lost 0 bases, J lost 4 bases, and 10 bases lay in between. CDR3 region: CASSLGWKVETQYF. DNA for the CDR3: TGCGCCAGCAGCTTGGGATGGAAGGTAGAGACCCAGTACTTC.

This clonotype was found once. V and J are TRBV27 and TRBJ2-3; 11 positions agree with TRBD1. Germline V lookup: CDR1 MNHEY, CDR2 SMNVEV (reference sequence). V gave up 7 bases and J gave up 4 bases; unmatched junction bases: 7. The CDR3 extends over 15 amino acids. The CDR3 DNA reads TGTGCCAGCACGTCGGGACAGGGGGAATCAGATACGCAGTATTTT. Protein: CASTSGQGESDTQYF.